Sequencing of this TCR beta chain was carried out in a study of T cell repertoires in ileal Crohn's disease. General observations from the study: Endoscopic recurrence occurred in every patient whose clonality exceeded 26.8%. Clonal expansions were more frequent in active smokers than non-smokers at surgery.

V dropped 4 bases and J dropped 0 bases, with 7 bases sitting between them. This CDR3 has 14 amino acids. Germline V gene sequence: CDR1 SGHVS, CDR2 FQNEAQ. The time point is: proximal margin of the surgical specimen (macroscopically non-inflamed). Some clones are missing from TCRdb's copy, which holds only in-frame ones; the method was immunoSEQ multiplex PCR. The repertoire holds around 7,000 clones, about 73% seen once, with roughly 28% in the top ten. The table lists this clone with a few counts. Its specificity is not known. This clonotype was obtained from an adult with Crohn's disease. The sequenced sample was ileal tissue. The rearrangement uses TRBV7-8 and TRBJ1-5; D not certain. The CDR3 coding sequence is TGTGCCAGCAGCTCACAGTCTAGCAATCAGCCCCAGCATTTT. The encoded protein is CASSSQSSNQPQHF.